Reported below is one TCR beta chain. The assay was immunoSEQ multiplex PCR, and TCRdb's table has in-frame clones only and misses some. This table has approximately 300,000 clones, about nine tenths appearing once. The junction had 8 bases not matched to a gene; V was cut back by 4 bases and J by 6 bases. Germline loops: CDR1 SGHRS, CDR2 YFSETQ. The CDR3 is made up of 15 amino acids. This entry belongs to a study of blood T cell repertoires in COVID-19. The origin of this receptor is a woman aged 25-40 years with COVID-19, enrolled during active disease. Sequenced input: peripheral blood. The genes are TRBV5-1 and TRBJ1-5; 9 bases line up with TRBD1. CDR3 DNA: TGCGCCAGCAGCGTAACAGGGGGCGAGGGTCAGCCCCAGCATTTT. As protein: CASSVTGGEGQPQHF.